A selection of T cell receptor beta chains follows, all from one sample in a study of CD8 T cells in Susac syndrome. TCRdb analysed the immunoSEQ multiplex PCR reads with MiXCR anew, one entry per CDR3 protein. The table has about 140,000 distinct CDR3 sequences, roughly 94% seen once; the top ten hold 0.14%. The sample consisted of CD4+ T cells from PBMCs. The receptors were sampled from a human donor with Susac syndrome. Each CDR3 is given with its conserved first and last residue.

TRBV5-4 13 CATKTGGGETQYF
TRBV10-3 16 CAITGTSGVSYNEQFF
TRBV2 13 CASSVTPNYGYTF
TRBV29-1 10 CSVTNTEAFF
TRBV7-2 16 CASSLLPAGLSNEQFF
TRBV7-2 17 CASSLGLAGGSLHEQYF
TRBV20-1 11 CSATPSDTQYF
TRBV25-1 17 CASSESGGEPTAEGYTF
TRBV20-1 12 CSARMFQETQYF
TRBV24-1 15 CATPDRKRGANVLTF
TRBV29-1 14 CSVGQGSGNQPQHF
TRBV30 14 CAFVPVSGANVLTF
TRBV30 12 CAWGRPPETQYF
TRBV5-1 19 CASSWAGTSGGAGANVLTF
TRBV29-1 12 CSVEIGFNEQFF
TRBV12-3/TRBV12-4 15 CASSFRGSGANVLTF
TRBV20-1 14 CSARDIQQRNEQFF